Sequencing of this TCR beta chain was carried out in a study of T cell repertoires in aging, cancer and after chemotherapy (dated by TCRdb to between 2019 and 2020). At the level of the whole study: Donors were distributed across six age groups ranging from 30 or younger to 70 or older, with at least three individuals included per group. In the hematological group, the paired samples taken before and after chemotherapy came from chronic lymphocytic leukemia patients who were treated with regimens based on fludarabine or bendamustine. In total, the full dataset held approximately 8.4 million TCR reads. The study profiled peripheral blood TCR beta repertoires from healthy donors and cancer patients to examine immunoaging and T cell reconstitution after chemotherapy. The cohort comprised 200 to 250 cancer patients, over 90 with hematological and fewer than 140 with solid cancers, plus 95 healthy donors as a reference group.

General study outcomes and caveats: In healthy donors, the decline in TCR diversity with age was mainly due to loss of richness, whereas in cancer patients loss of evenness also played a role. Lymphoid organ infiltration was present in the hematological cancer patients, and this infiltration may itself impair thymic emigration or the expansion of peripheral T cells. The authors noted that the repertoire data do not allow conclusions about immunological memory after chemotherapy. An increase in median generation probability over the chemotherapy interval was observed in both cancer cohorts, suggesting that the repertoire was reconstituted through rebound thymic output. Untreated patients with hematological or solid cancers showed significantly lower blood TCR diversity and higher clonality than age-matched healthy donors.

With respect to this clonotype: Its antigen remains unidentified. Base quality data are lacking; no much larger clone is found one base away.

Rearranged TRB sequences spanning V, D and J segments were amplified in a multiplex touch-down PCR with a mixed TRB-A/B primer pool. Illumina adapters and sample indices were attached to the amplicons in two consecutive PCR reactions using Phusion HS II polymerase. Amplicons were gel-purified using the NucleoSpin Gel and PCR Clean-up kit and were subsequently checked with Qubit and an Agilent 2100 Bioanalyzer. The libraries were sequenced on an Illumina MiSeq with 600-cycle, single-indexed, paired-end runs. On the authors' methods: Processing of the TRB sequences was carried out with MiXCR versions 2.12 and 3.0.5. Each unique CDR3 nucleotide sequence counted as one clone, and only productive sequences with at least two reads were retained. The repertoire metrics were Shannon diversity, evenness, clonality (defined as one minus evenness), and alpha-parameterized diversity profiles covering alpha 0 to 5. The IGoR algorithm was used to calculate generation probabilities of clones in the paired pre- and post-chemotherapy samples. The public reads were quality trimmed at Q25 with fastp and then assembled into clones with MiXCR by TCRdb, keeping productive beta chains. Duplicate CDR3 protein sequences are folded into a single record with the most common DNA and genes. TCRdb, not the original authors, processed these V and J calls. For this sample there are 900 to 1,000 distinct CDR3 sequences; 25% to 30% appear just once. The top ten hold about two fifths of the sample.

Germline trimming amounts to 7 bases on V and 0 bases on J, with 5 as the count of junction bases outside the gene matches. The CDR3 measures 14 amino acids from cysteine to phenylalanine. Of the read, only the CDR3 DNA is kept; its 42 bases are in frame from base 1. Taken from the germline V gene (reference sequence), the CDR1 and CDR2 loops are LNHDA and SQIVND. Instead of sorted cells or RNA, genomic DNA extracted from peripheral blood served as the source for amplifying TCR beta rearrangements. What was sequenced was blood. This receptor was obtained from a human donor with a blood cancer. Here the chain combines TRBV19 and TRBJ2-7; the junction holds 8 bases that match TRBD1. The DNA is as follows: TGTGCCAGTACCCCGGGACAGGACTCCTACGAGCAGTACTTC. Translated, it reads CASTPGQDSYEQYF. Supplemented by the reference TRBV19 and TRBJ2-7 proteins around the CDR3, the complete variable domain is DGGITQSPKYLFRKEGQNVTLSCEQNLNHDAMYWYRQDPGQGLRLIYYSQIVNDFQKGDIAEGYSVSREKKESFPLTVTSAQKNPTAFYLCASTPGQDSYEQYFGPGTRLTVT.